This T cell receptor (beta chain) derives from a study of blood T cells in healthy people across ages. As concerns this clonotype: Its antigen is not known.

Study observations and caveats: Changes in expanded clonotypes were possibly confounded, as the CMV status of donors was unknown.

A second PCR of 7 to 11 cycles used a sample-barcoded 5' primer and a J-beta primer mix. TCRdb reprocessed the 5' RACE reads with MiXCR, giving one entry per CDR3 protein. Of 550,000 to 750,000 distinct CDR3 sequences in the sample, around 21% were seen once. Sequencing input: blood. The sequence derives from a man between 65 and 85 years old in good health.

The DNA for the CDR3 is TGTGCCAGCATTTCGGGACCGGGTACCCAGTACTTC. Protein sequence: CASISGPGTQYF. The genes are TRBV2 and TRBJ2-5; D assignment may be TRBD1 or TRBD2 (5 bases each). The CDR3 has 12 residues. V shed 7 bases and J shed 8 bases, with 14 bases lying between them. Germline CDR1 and CDR2: SNHLY and FYNNEI.